The clone carrying this TCR beta chain occurred a few times. Its specificity is not known. TCRdb re-derived calls from the 5' RACE reads in MiXCR, one entry per CDR3 protein. The table has 700,000 or so distinct CDR3 sequences, 8.5% to 9% seen once; the top ten hold roughly 0.97%. This entry is derived from a study of identical twins. Findings of the study overall: Less excess twin sharing appeared in beta out-of-frame sequences.

V lost 5 bases and J lost 3; bases outside the gene matches: 3. This CDR3 has 13 residues. Germline V lookup: CDR1 SGHVS, CDR2 FNYEAQ. The sample was also linked to a second study, of yellow fever vaccine responses in identical twins.

V gene TRBV7-6 combines with J gene TRBJ2-5; 7 nucleotides agree with TRBD2. What was sequenced was PBMCs. This TCR derives from a woman between 18 and 30 years old in good health. The CDR3, as DNA: TGTGCCAGCAGCGGAGGACTAGAAGAGACCCAGTACTTC. Encoded protein: CASSGGLEETQYF.